Following are 7 T cell receptor beta chains from one sample sequenced in a study of early T cells in non-severe SARS-CoV-2 infection. TCRdb re-called the 5' RACE reads through MiXCR, storing one row per CDR3 protein. The profile shows roughly 40,000 distinct CDR3 sequences, about 7% of them singletons. Sequencing was done on a sample of whole blood. The receptors were sampled from an adult who was a healthcare worker with PCR-confirmed SARS-CoV-2 infection or an uninfected control (not recorded which).

This chain joins TRBV10-3 and TRBJ2-7; no clear D. CDR1 ENHRY and CDR2 SYGVKD come from the germline V gene. Trimming stripped 4 bases from V and 7 bases from J, with 17 bases between. The CDR3 runs 14 residues. The CDR3 loop reads CAISVRANTWEQYF. CDR3 nucleotides: TGTGCCATCAGTGTCCGGGCTAATACCTGGGAGCAGTACTTC.

This clonotype was recorded many times. This chain joins TRBV9 and TRBJ2-6, with D perhaps matching TRBD1 (5 bases). CDR3 size: 17 residues. Trimming removed 0 bases at V and 3 bases at J, with 13 bases between. Germline-derived CDR1 and CDR2 are SGDLS and YYNGEE. The DNA for the CDR3 is TGTGCCAGCAGCGTAGCCAGGGTAGATCTTGGGGCCAACGTCCTGACTTTC. It is translated as CASSVARVDLGANVLTF.

There are many counts of this clonotype. The V and J genes are TRBV29-1 and TRBJ1-2, with a weak D call TRBD1 (6 bases). V was pared by 3 bases and J by 2 bases, with 28 bases between. Germline V lookup: CDR1 SQVTM, CDR2 ANQGSEA. The CDR3 is 19 amino acids. This chain's CDR3 is CSVDPLITGRTGENYGYTF. The CDR3 nucleotides read TGCAGCGTTGACCCCTTAATCACAGGGAGGACCGGTGAAAACTATGGCTACACCTTC. The full variable domain, rest sourced from reference TRBV29-1 and TRBJ1-2, is SAVISQKPSRDICQRGTSLTIQCQVDSQVTMMFWYRQQPGQSLTLIATANQGSEATYESGFVIDKFPISRPNLTFSTLTVSNMSPEDSSIYLCSVDPLITGRTGENYGYTFGSGTRLTVV.

This clonotype was observed a handful of times. The rearrangement links TRBV10-3 to TRBJ1-1, with a weak D call TRBD1 (6 bases). Germline CDR1 and CDR2: ENHRY and SYGVKD. The CDR3 length is 17 residues. V dropped 2 bases and J dropped 1 base, with 17 bases sitting between them. CDR3 in DNA: TGTGCCATCAGTGAGGGGGAGATAGGGGGAAGGAACACTGAAGCTTTCTTT. Amino acid sequence: CAISEGEIGGRNTEAFF.

This clonotype was detected once. The gene calls are TRBV21-1 and TRBJ2-2; the tabulated D call, TRBD1, remains unverified against the DNA. TRBV21-1 is listed as a pseudogene. The CDR3 runs 15 residues. CDR3 DNA: TGTGCCAGCATCGGGGACAGGGGCCTCACCGGGGAGCTGTTTTTT. This codes for CASIGDRGLTGELFF.

V is TRBV9 and J is TRBJ1-1; maybe TRBD1 (5 bases). The ends were cut back, 4 bases at V and 3 bases at J, with 13 bases in the middle. The CDR3 consists of 14 residues. From germline, CDR1 is SGDLS and CDR2 YYNGEE. This chain's CDR3 is CASSPRQKDTEAFF. CDR3 coding DNA: TGTGCCAGCAGCCCCAGACAGAAGGACACTGAAGCTTTCTTT.

This clonotype has more than one count but fewer than ten. The chain has TRBV6-1 and TRBJ2-2; weak D call: TRBD1 (6 bases). There are 12 residues in the CDR3. V was pared by 8 bases and J by 13 bases, with 17 bases between. The germline V gene encodes CDR1 MNHNS and CDR2 SASEGT. Here the CDR3 reads CASGTTTTGLFF. The CDR3 region has the DNA TGTGCCAGCGGGACAACAACCACGGGGCTGTTTTTT.